The source of this TCR beta chain is a study of T cell clonotyping in hematopoietic cell transplantation. Time point: recipient sample about 28 days before transplant, after cytoreduction. The assay was immunoSEQ multiplex PCR, and TCRdb's table has in-frame clones only and misses some. Of some 35,000 clones listed, over 85% are singletons. General study points: Without cell sorting, CD4 versus CD8 contributions remain unresolved. Recipient TCR diversity dropped after transplant; expanded clonotypes rose from day 30 to 180.

For this clone: No antigen is known for it.

Germline CDR1 is MNHEY and CDR2 is SMNVEV (reference sequence). V was clipped by 5 bases and J by 0 bases, with 11 bases between them. This CDR3 is 15 amino acids long. Sequences were derived from peripheral blood mononuclear cells, sampled before stem cell transplant. This chain connects TRBV27 to TRBJ1-5, with D uncertain. The clonotype originates from a man aged 40-55 years with chronic myeloid leukemia. Some clones in this sample may be carry-over from other donors' samples. The CDR3 DNA sequence: TGTGCCAGCAGTAAGGAGGGATATAGCAATCAGCCCCAGCATTTT. It encodes CASSKEGYSNQPQHF.